The 21 T cell receptor beta chains given below trace back to one sample, sequenced in a study of T cells expressing NK-cell markers. Reanalyzing the 5' RACE reads, TCRdb keeps one entry per CDR3 protein, without DNA. Its table lists roughly 390,000 distinct CDR3 sequences. The specimen sequenced was blood T cells: a sorted CD56 or NKG2C T cell subset, CD4+ or CD8+ T cells, or bulk PBMC T cells (not recorded which). The receptors stem from a man between 18 and 69 years old in good health.

The rearrangement joins TRBV3-1 to TRBJ2-7. The germline V gene has CDR1 LGHDT and CDR2 YNNKEL (reference sequence). The CDR3 is made up of 12 amino acids. CDR3 protein: CASSRTLDEQYF.

This sequence joins TRBV7-3 and TRBJ2-3; TCRdb proposes TRBD2, but this gene call is untestable without DNA. Germline CDR1 reads SGHTA; CDR2 reads FQGTGA. This CDR3 contains 13 residues. The chain's CDR3 is CASSFRPLDTQYF.

V usage is TRBV5-1 and J usage is TRBJ2-3; checking the TCRdb D call of TRBD1 is not possible without DNA. The germline V gene encodes CDR1 SGHRS and CDR2 YFSETQ. The CDR3 has 15 residues. CDR3 residues: CASSPGRNLADTQYF. The variable domain in full, with the rest retrieved from reference TRBV5-1 and TRBJ2-3, is KAGVTQTPRYLIKTRGQQVTLSCSPISGHRSVSWYQQTPGQGLQFLFEYFSETQRNKGNFPGRFSGRQFSNSRSEMNVSTLELGDSALYLCASSPGRNLADTQYFGPGTRLTVL.

The V call is TRBV24-1, the J call TRBJ1-6. Germline values: CDR1 KGHDR, CDR2 SFDVKD. The CDR3 is 14 residues long. The CDR3: CATSDAGGNSPLHF.

The CDR3 reads CASSFDGSNYGYTF. The genes are TRBV7-9 and TRBJ1-2. The CDR3 length is 14 residues. Germline values: CDR1 SEHNR, CDR2 FQNEAQ (reference sequence).

The chain is built from TRBV13 and TRBJ2-2. The germline V gene has CDR1 PRHDT and CDR2 FYEKMQ (reference sequence). This CDR3 contains 17 residues. This chain's CDR3 is CASSLLTLVINTGELFF.

The chain links TRBV5-6 to TRBJ2-4; TCRdb returns TRBD1, unconfirmable since there is no DNA. CDR1 and CDR2 (germline): SGHDT, YYEEEE. CDR3 size: 17 residues. CDR3 sequence: CASSLAAGALAKNIQYF.

The rearrangement links TRBV24-1 to TRBJ2-3. The CDR3 runs to 11 residues. Germline CDR1 reads KGHDR; CDR2 reads SFDVKD. CDR3 in amino acids: CATSAGDTQYF.

V gene TRBV2 combines with J gene TRBJ2-7; there is no DNA to check the TCRdb D call of TRBD1. The CDR3 runs to 15 residues. Germline V gives CDR1 SNHLY, CDR2 FYNNEI. The CDR3 sequence: CASRARAYSSYEQYF.

The rearrangement links TRBV2 to TRBJ2-3; lacking DNA, the TRBD1 call made by TCRdb goes unchecked. CDR3 size: 13 residues. Germline assignment: CDR1 SNHLY and CDR2 FYNNEI. The CDR3: CASSAGQTDTQYF. The full variable domain, completed using reference TRBV2 and TRBJ2-3, is EPEVTQTPSHQVTQMGQEVILRCVPISNHLYFYWYRQILGQKVEFLVSFYNNEISEKSEIFDDQFSVERPDGSNFTLKIRSTKLEDSAMYFCASSAGQTDTQYFGPGTRLTVL.

This rearrangement joins TRBV18 to TRBJ1-1. Germline CDR1 reads KGHSH; CDR2 reads LQKENI. There are 13 residues in the CDR3. The CDR3 loop is CASSPEPGRRAFF. The whole variable domain, remainder taken from reference TRBV18 and TRBJ1-1, is NAGVMQNPRHLVRRRGQEARLRCSPMKGHSHVYWYRQLPEEGLKFMVYLQKENIIDESGMPKERFSAEFPKEGPSILRIQQVVRGDSAAYFCASSPEPGRRAFFGQGTRLTVV.

This sequence joins TRBV7-8 and TRBJ2-7; TCRdb's D gene call, TRBD1, goes unchecked for lack of DNA. The CDR3 covers 15 residues. Germline lookup yields CDR1 SGHVS and CDR2 FQNEAQ. CDR3 residues: CASSPRQGATSEQYF.

This rearrangement joins TRBV11-2 to TRBJ2-4; TCRdb's D gene call, TRBD1, goes unchecked for lack of DNA. Germline V gene lookup returns CDR1 SGHAT and CDR2 FQNNGV. CDR3 length equals 12 residues. The CDR3 sequence: CASSPGRNIQYF. Complete variable domain (other parts from reference TRBV11-2 and TRBJ2-4): EAGVAQSPRYKIIEKRQSVAFWCNPISGHATLYWYQQILGQGPKLLIQFQNNGVVDDSQLPKDRFSAERLKGVDSTLKIQPAKLEDSAVYLCASSPGRNIQYFGAGTRLSVL.

The J gene is TRBJ2-3, the V gene TRBV30; TCRdb's D call of TRBD1 is untestable without DNA. Germline assignment: CDR1 GTSNPN and CDR2 SVGIG (reference sequence). The CDR3 totals 14 residues. CDR3 sequence: CAWSVLWGRDTQYF. The full variable domain, with the rest looked up from reference TRBV30 and TRBJ2-3, is SQTIHQWPATLVQPVGSPLSLECTVEGTSNPNLYWYRQAAGRGLQLLFYSVGIGQISSEVPQNLSASRPQDRQFILSSKKLLLSDSGFYLCAWSVLWGRDTQYFGPGTRLTVL.

V and J are TRBV5-1 and TRBJ2-2; checking the TCRdb D call of TRBD1 is not possible without DNA. CDR1 SGHRS and CDR2 YFSETQ come from the germline V gene. This CDR3 is built from 16 residues. The chain's CDR3 is CASSSRDRVMTGELFF. Combining the CDR3 with reference TRBV5-1 and TRBJ2-2 gives the whole variable domain KAGVTQTPRYLIKTRGQQVTLSCSPISGHRSVSWYQQTPGQGLQFLFEYFSETQRNKGNFPGRFSGRQFSNSRSEMNVSTLELGDSALYLCASSSRDRVMTGELFFGEGSRLTVL.

The genes are TRBV6-5 and TRBJ1-5; TCRdb lists TRBD1, though no DNA is available to test this call. This CDR3 region has 15 residues. Germline V gene data show CDR1 as MNHEY and CDR2 as SVGAGI. The CDR3 sequence: CASSPDRGSGQPQHF.

This chain connects TRBV7-9 to TRBJ1-5; the D gene TCRdb calls, TRBD1, cannot be checked with no DNA. CDR1 and CDR2 (germline): SEHNR, FQNEAQ (reference sequence). This CDR3 contains 17 residues. CDR3 region: CASSLGSGAGGNQPQHF.

The chain uses TRBV9 and TRBJ2-2; absent DNA, TCRdb's TRBD1 call cannot be checked. Germline CDR1 reads SGDLS; CDR2 reads YYNGEE. This CDR3 contains 17 residues. The CDR3 loop reads CASSSDTGAGGRGELFF.

The V and J genes are TRBV7-2 and TRBJ2-3; the D gene TCRdb calls, TRBD1, cannot be checked with no DNA. The germline V gene has CDR1 SGHTA and CDR2 FQGNSA. The CDR3 is 15 residues long. The CDR3 is CASSLAKGFTDTQYF.

This CDR3 reads CASSLTGTGMRSTKNIQYF. The chain links TRBV6-2 or TRBV6-3 to TRBJ2-4; there is no DNA to check the TCRdb D call of TRBD1. Germline V lookup: CDR1 MNHEY, CDR2 SVGEGT. The CDR3 consists of 19 residues.

V is TRBV6-4 and J is TRBJ2-7; TCRdb outputs TRBD2, but without DNA this stays unchecked. This CDR3 is built from 17 residues. CDR1 and CDR2 from the germline V gene are MRHNA and SNTAGT. The CDR3 spells CASSYDKNRDSLDEQYF.